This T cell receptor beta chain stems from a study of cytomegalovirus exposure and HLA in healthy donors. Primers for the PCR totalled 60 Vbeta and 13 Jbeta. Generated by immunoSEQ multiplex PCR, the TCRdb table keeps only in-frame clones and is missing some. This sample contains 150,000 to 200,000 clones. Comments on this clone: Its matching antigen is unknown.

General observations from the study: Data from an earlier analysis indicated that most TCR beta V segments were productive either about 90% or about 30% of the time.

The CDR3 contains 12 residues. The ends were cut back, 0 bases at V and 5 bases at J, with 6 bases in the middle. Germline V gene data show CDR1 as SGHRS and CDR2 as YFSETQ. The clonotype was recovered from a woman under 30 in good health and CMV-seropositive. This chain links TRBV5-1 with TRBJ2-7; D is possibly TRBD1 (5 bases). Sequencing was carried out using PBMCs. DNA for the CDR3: TGCGCCAGCAGCTTGGTAGGGGACGAGCAGTACTTC. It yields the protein CASSLVGDEQYF.